Detailed here is one T cell receptor beta chain. This entry comes from a study of blood T cell repertoires in COVID-19. About the research overall: The United States, Italy and Spain were the sources of the acute and convalescent COVID-19 samples.

Recruits, aged about 18 to 95 years, lived in 24 US areas. Participants were placed into cohorts based on the clinical history they reported. Cohort 3 donors were reported recovered after two negative PCRs, clearance, or symptom resolution. TCRdb's copy holds only in-frame clones and misses some; the assay was immunoSEQ multiplex PCR. The sample consists of around 200,000 clones, approximately 89% of them appearing once. The CDR3 runs to 14 residues. Looked up from germline, CDR1 is SQVTM and CDR2 is ANQGSEA. The V and J ends lost 3 bases and 5 bases, in that order; junction bases with no gene match: 4.

The TCR sequence derives from a middle-aged man who had recovered from COVID-19. The sequenced sample consisted of PBMCs or T cells enriched from blood (not recorded which). This rearrangement joins TRBV29-1 to TRBJ2-1; 10 positions agree with TRBD2. In DNA, the CDR3 is TGCAGCGTTGAGGTAGCGGGAGGACACAATGAGCAGTTCTTC. Its protein is CSVEVAGGHNEQFF.